A single sample is the source of the 16 T cell receptor beta chains below, sequenced in a study of cytotoxic CD8 clonotypes in ibrutinib-treated CLL. Profiling relied on immunoSEQ multiplex PCR, and the TCRdb table lists in-frame clones only, not all of them. The sample consists of over 200,000 clones, around 70% of them appearing once. Sequenced material: PBMCs, taken after 12 months of ibrutinib treatment. These receptor sequences come from a human donor with chronic lymphocytic leukemia.

This sequence joins TRBV6-1 and TRBJ2-7; 10 nucleotides align to TRBD1. The germline V gene encodes CDR1 MNHNS and CDR2 SASEGT. J gave up 6 bases and V 5 bases, and 10 bases lay outside the gene matches. The CDR3 runs to 15 residues. The chain's CDR3 is CASSPSPGQGSEQYF. For the CDR3, the DNA is TGTGCCAGCAGTCCTTCCCCGGGACAGGGGAGCGAGCAGTACTTC.

CDR3 amino acids: CASRGHLQETQYF. CDR3 DNA sequence: TGTGCCAGTCGAGGGCACCTCCAAGAGACCCAGTACTTC. V is TRBV27 and J is TRBJ2-5, with a weak D call TRBD2 (5 bases). The V end was cut by 9 bases, the J end by 1 base, with 12 bases between. The CDR3 is 13 residues long. The germline gives CDR1 MNHEY, CDR2 SMNVEV (reference sequence).

This chain uses TRBV4-1 with TRBJ2-4, with 9 positions matching TRBD2. Germline lookup yields CDR1 MGHRA and CDR2 YSYEKL. The CDR3 consists of 20 residues. V gave up 0 bases and J gave up 1 base; unmatched junction bases: 13. The CDR3: CASSQEGSGSILWAKNIQYF. The DNA of the CDR3 is TGCGCCAGCAGCCAAGAGGGTAGCGGGAGTATTTTATGGGCCAAAAACATTCAGTACTTC.

This chain connects TRBV6-5 to TRBJ2-1; TRBD1 agrees at 7 bases. The CDR3 is 16 amino acids. The germline gives CDR1 MNHEY, CDR2 SVGAGI. V shed 2 bases and J 1 base; nucleotides not matched to a gene: 5. CDR3 amino acids: CASSYPKGQSYNEQFF. In DNA form, the CDR3 reads TGTGCCAGCAGTTACCCGAAGGGACAGTCCTACAATGAGCAGTTCTTC.

This chain links TRBV19 with TRBJ1-2; no reliable D call. The CDR3 spans 12 residues. The germline V and J ends were trimmed by 5 bases and 4 bases, with 8 bases remaining between them. Germline values: CDR1 LNHDA, CDR2 SQIVND (reference sequence). The CDR3 DNA is TGTGCCAGTAGTCGGACGGTCTATGGCTACACCTTC. It specifies CASSRTVYGYTF. Supplemented by reference TRBV19 and TRBJ1-2, the full variable domain reads DGGITQSPKYLFRKEGQNVTLSCEQNLNHDAMYWYRQDPGQGLRLIYYSQIVNDFQKGDIAEGYSVSREKKESFPLTVTSAQKNPTAFYLCASSRTVYGYTFGSGTRLTVV.

The chain joins TRBV7-2 to TRBJ2-2; maybe TRBD1 (5 bases). The ends were cut back, 6 bases at V and 3 bases at J, with 17 bases in the middle. Germline lookup yields CDR1 SGHTA and CDR2 FQGNSA. This CDR3 is built from 16 residues. The CDR3 reads CASSHLRVRDTGELFF. CDR3 DNA sequence: TGTGCCAGCAGTCACCTCAGGGTTAGGGACACCGGGGAGCTGTTTTTT.

V and J are TRBV20-1 and TRBJ2-3; tentatively, D is TRBD1 (5 bases). Per germline, CDR1 DFQATT and CDR2 SNEGSKA (reference sequence). V was cut by 2 bases and J by 5 bases, with 5 bases left in between. This CDR3 has 11 residues. The CDR3 DNA is TGCAGTGCTAGACAGGGAGATACGCAGTATTTT. Protein: CSARQGDTQYF.

This clone was seen more than once but under ten times. The rearrangement joins TRBV4-1 to TRBJ1-6; the match to TRBD1 covers 7 bases. V dropped 2 bases and J dropped 8; count of bases not matched to a gene: 6. The V gene's germline CDR1 is MGHRA and CDR2 YSYEKL. CDR3 length: 15 amino acids. Here the CDR3 reads CASSQPGTVDSPLHF. In DNA, the CDR3 is TGCGCCAGCAGCCAACCTGGGACAGTGGATTCACCCCTCCACTTT.

The CDR3 loop is CATSSERSSYEQYF. The CDR3 nucleotides are TGTGCCACCAGCAGTGAGAGAAGCTCCTACGAGCAGTACTTC. The chain links TRBV15 to TRBJ2-7; D call uncertain. Germline assignment: CDR1 LNHNV and CDR2 YYDKDF (reference sequence). CDR3 size: 14 residues. Trimming took 3 bases from V and 0 from J, leaving 9 bases between them.

V usage is TRBV7-2 and J usage is TRBJ2-3; 10 bases agree with TRBD2. Unmatched junction bases numbered 11, after V lost 5 bases and J lost 3 bases. Per germline, CDR1 SGHTA and CDR2 FQGNSA. The CDR3 extends over 17 amino acids. The CDR3 DNA follows: TGTGCCAGCAGCCCAAGACTAGCGGGCGGGAGGACAGATACGCAGTATTTT. Protein: CASSPRLAGGRTDTQYF.

This clone has only a few counts. This rearrangement joins TRBV6-6 to TRBJ1-5; D not certain. Germline V gene lookup returns CDR1 MNHNY and CDR2 SVGAGI (reference sequence). The V and J ends lost 8 bases and 6 bases respectively, with 11 bases between them. The CDR3 runs to 12 residues. CDR3 residues: CASSYGVQPQHF. In DNA form, the CDR3 reads TGTGCCAGCTCCTATGGGGTTCAGCCCCAGCATTTT.

The rearrangement joins TRBV6-5 to TRBJ1-6, with a weak D call TRBD1 (5 bases). Germline assignment: CDR1 MNHEY and CDR2 SVGAGI. V lost 6 bases and J 14 bases, leaving 23 bases between the germline ends. The CDR3 has 15 amino acids. CDR3 loop: CASSLRETANSALHF. In DNA, the CDR3 is TGTGCCAGCAGCCTCAGGGAAACAGCCAATTCGGCCCTCCACTTT.

The genes are TRBV30 and TRBJ2-7; 13 nucleotides match TRBD2. J lost 6 bases, V lost 2 bases, and 4 bases had no gene match. Germline CDR1 is GTSNPN and CDR2 is SVGIG (reference sequence). The CDR3 is 14 residues long. The CDR3 bases are TGTGCCTGGAGTACTAGCGGGGGGGCGGTCGAGCAGTACTTC. This codes for CAWSTSGGAVEQYF.

This clone was counted only a few times. V and J are TRBV7-3 and TRBJ2-1, with 10 nucleotides matching TRBD2. The CDR3 runs 18 residues. The V and J ends lost 1 base and 0 bases, in that order; junction bases with no gene match: 6. The germline V gene has CDR1 SGHTA and CDR2 FQGTGA. CDR3 DNA sequence: TGTGCCAGCAGCTTAATGGGTTCTAGCGGGAGCTCCTACAATGAGCAGTTCTTC. This codes for CASSLMGSSGSSYNEQFF.

The rearrangement uses TRBV6-5 and TRBJ2-2, with a weak D call TRBD1 (5 bases). The germline V gene has CDR1 MNHEY and CDR2 SVGAGI. The CDR3 loop spans 14 amino acids. Trimming took off 2 bases at V and 4 bases at J, with 8 bases between the two ends. The CDR3 sequence is CASSYGAGTGELFF. Here the CDR3 DNA reads TGTGCCAGCAGTTACGGGGCTGGCACCGGGGAGCTGTTTTTT.

This clone turned up a few times. The chain combines TRBV7-9 with TRBJ1-5; TRBD1 agrees at 10 bases. Germline lookup yields CDR1 SEHNR and CDR2 FQNEAQ (reference sequence). Losses at the gene ends were 3 bases for V and 5 bases for J; bases not matched to a gene: 7. The CDR3 has 16 residues. This CDR3 is CASSLGDRGGHQPQHF. CDR3 DNA sequence: TGTGCCAGCAGCTTGGGGGACAGGGGTGGACATCAGCCCCAGCATTTT.